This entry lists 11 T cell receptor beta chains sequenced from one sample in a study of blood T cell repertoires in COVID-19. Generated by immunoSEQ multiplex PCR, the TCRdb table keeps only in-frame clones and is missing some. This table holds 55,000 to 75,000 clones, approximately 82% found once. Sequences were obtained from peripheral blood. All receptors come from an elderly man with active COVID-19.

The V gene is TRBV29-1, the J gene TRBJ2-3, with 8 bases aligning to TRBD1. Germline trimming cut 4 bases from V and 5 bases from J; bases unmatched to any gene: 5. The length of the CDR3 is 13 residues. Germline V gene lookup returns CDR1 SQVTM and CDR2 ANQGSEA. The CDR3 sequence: CSVGTGSRDTQYF. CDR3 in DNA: TGCAGCGTTGGGACAGGGTCGAGAGATACGCAGTATTTT.

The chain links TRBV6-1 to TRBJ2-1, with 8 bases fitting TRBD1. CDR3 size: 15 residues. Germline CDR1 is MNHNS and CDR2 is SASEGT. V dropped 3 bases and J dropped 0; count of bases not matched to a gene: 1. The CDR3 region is CASSEGQVSYNEQFF. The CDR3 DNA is TGTGCCAGCAGTGAGGGACAGGTCTCCTACAATGAGCAGTTCTTC.

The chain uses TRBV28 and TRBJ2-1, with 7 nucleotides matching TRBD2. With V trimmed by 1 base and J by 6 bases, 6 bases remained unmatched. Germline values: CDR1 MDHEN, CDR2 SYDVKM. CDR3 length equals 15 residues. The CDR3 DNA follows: TGTGCCAGCAGTTTATACGCGGGAGACCCCAATGAGCAGTTCTTC. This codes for CASSLYAGDPNEQFF.

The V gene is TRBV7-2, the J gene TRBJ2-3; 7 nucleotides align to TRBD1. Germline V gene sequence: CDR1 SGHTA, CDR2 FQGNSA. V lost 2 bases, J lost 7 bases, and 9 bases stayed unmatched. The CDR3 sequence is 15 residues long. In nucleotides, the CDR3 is TGTGCCAGCAGCTTACCGGACAGGAAGCCTTATACGCAGTATTTT. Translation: CASSLPDRKPYTQYF.

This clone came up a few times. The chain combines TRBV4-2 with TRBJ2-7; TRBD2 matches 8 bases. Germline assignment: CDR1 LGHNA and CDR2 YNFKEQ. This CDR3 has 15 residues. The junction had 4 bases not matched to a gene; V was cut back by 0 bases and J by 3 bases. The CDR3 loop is CASSQDYSGGYEQYF. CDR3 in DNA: TGTGCCAGCAGCCAAGATTACAGCGGGGGCTACGAGCAGTACTTC.

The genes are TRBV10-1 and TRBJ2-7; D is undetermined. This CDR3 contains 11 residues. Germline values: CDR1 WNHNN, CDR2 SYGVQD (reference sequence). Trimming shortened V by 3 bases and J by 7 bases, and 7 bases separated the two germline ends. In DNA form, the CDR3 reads TGCGCCAGCAGTGATGGCAGGGAGCAGTACTTC. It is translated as CASSDGREQYF.

The DNA for the CDR3 is TGTGCCAGCAGCTTAGCCAAGCTTAGCGGGTTATTGACCCAGTACTTC. Residues: CASSLAKLSGLLTQYF. The chain employs TRBV7-9 and TRBJ2-5; 7 bases align to TRBD2. V lost 0 bases, J lost 7 bases, and 11 bases stayed unmatched. CDR3 length: 16 residues. The V gene's germline CDR1 is SEHNR and CDR2 FQNEAQ (reference sequence).

DNA for the CDR3: TGTGCCAGCAGTTCACCGGGACAGGGGTTTAACGAGCAGTACTTC. This translates into CASSSPGQGFNEQYF. The chain joins TRBV28 to TRBJ2-7, with TRBD1 identical over 10 bases. CDR1 is MDHEN, CDR2 SYDVKM, per germline. Germline trimming cut 4 bases from V and 5 bases from J; bases unmatched to any gene: 8. The CDR3 is 15 residues long.

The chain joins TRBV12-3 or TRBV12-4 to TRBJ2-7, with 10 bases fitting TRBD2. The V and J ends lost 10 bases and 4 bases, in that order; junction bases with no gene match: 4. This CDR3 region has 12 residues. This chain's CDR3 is CATGTSAYEQYF. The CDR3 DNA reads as TGTGCCACCGGGACTAGCGCATACGAGCAGTACTTC.

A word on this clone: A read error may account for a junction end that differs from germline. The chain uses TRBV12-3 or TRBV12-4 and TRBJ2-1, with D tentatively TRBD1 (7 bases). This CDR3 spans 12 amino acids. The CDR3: CASSLGQTSFLF. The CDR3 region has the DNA TGTGCCAGCAGTTTGGGACAGACTAGTTTTCTCTTC.

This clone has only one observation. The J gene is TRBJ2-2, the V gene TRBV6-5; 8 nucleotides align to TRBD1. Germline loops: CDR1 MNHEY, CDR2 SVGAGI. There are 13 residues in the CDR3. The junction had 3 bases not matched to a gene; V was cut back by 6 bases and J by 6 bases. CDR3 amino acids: CASRKTGAGELFF. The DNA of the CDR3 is TGTGCCAGCAGGAAGACAGGGGCCGGGGAGCTGTTTTTT.